These 10 T cell receptor beta chains were sequenced from one sample in a study of CD8+ T cells in alopecia areata. Specified treatment: oral pan-JAK inhibitor, 5-10 mg twice daily. cDNA reverse transcribed from extracted RNA served as the sequencing template. The repertoire was sequenced with immunoSEQ multiplex PCR; TCRdb's copy has only in-frame clones and lacks some. Of under 250,000 clones listed, more than 55% are singletons. This sample comprised CD4+ T cells sorted from blood, obtained at approximately week 45, from a patient treated with tofacitinib. The receptor source for this set is a human donor with alopecia areata.

This chain joins TRBV9 and TRBJ2-3; TRBD2 aligns across 10 bases. The CDR3 is 14 amino acids. V lost 3 bases, J lost 4 bases, and 2 bases stayed unmatched. Germline assignment: CDR1 SGDLS and CDR2 YYNGEE. The CDR3, as DNA: TGTGCCAGCAGCGAGCGGGGGGGCCCAGATACGCAGTATTTT. Translating it yields CASSERGGPDTQYF.

The V call is TRBV6-5, the J call TRBJ2-7; D gene uncertain. The CDR3 has 14 amino acids. The V gene's germline CDR1 is MNHEY and CDR2 SVGAGI. V lost 5 bases to trimming and J lost 3 bases, with 14 bases between them. The CDR3 spells CASSKYKGNYEQYF. The CDR3 DNA sequence: TGTGCCAGCAGTAAATACAAAGGGAACTACGAGCAGTACTTC.

The chain recombines TRBV7-8 with TRBJ2-5, with D perhaps matching TRBD1 (6 bases). The V gene's germline CDR1 is SGHVS and CDR2 FQNEAQ. This CDR3 has 14 residues. V lost 5 bases and J lost 4, with 14 bases in between. CDR3 sequence reads: CASSPTRGTETQYF. CDR3 sequence (DNA): TGTGCCAGCAGCCCGACAAGGGGGACAGAGACCCAGTACTTC.

On this clone: The junction departs from germline at one end; a sequencing error may be responsible. The chain couples TRBV4-1 to TRBJ2-3, with 10 bases matching TRBD2. The CDR3 covers 16 residues. The germline gives CDR1 MGHRA, CDR2 YSYEKL. The chain's CDR3 is CASRQVTSGVTDTQYF. Written as DNA, the CDR3 is TGCGCCAGCAGACAAGTAACTAGCGGGGTCACAGATACGCAGTATTTT.

The chain is built from TRBV5-1 and TRBJ1-2; D is unclear. V dropped 1 base and J dropped 2 bases, with 9 bases sitting between them. The CDR3 is 14 amino acids. The germline CDR1 and CDR2 sequences are SGHRS and YFSETQ. This chain's CDR3 is CASSLFGENYGYTF. CDR3 bases: TGCGCCAGCAGCTTGTTCGGGGAAAACTATGGCTACACCTTC.

The chain employs TRBV2 and TRBJ1-1; tentatively, D is TRBD1 (5 bases). CDR3 length: 13 amino acids. V was cut by 6 bases and J by 4 bases, with 12 bases left in between. In germline, CDR1 is SNHLY, CDR2 FYNNEI. For the CDR3, the DNA is TGTGCCAGCAGACCGGGGGGAGGCACTGAAGCTTTCTTT. It is translated as CASRPGGGTEAFF.

Written as DNA, the CDR3 is TGTGCCAGCAGCCAAACAGGGGTGCAAGAGACCCAGTACTTC. Translated, it gives CASSQTGVQETQYF. The chain uses TRBV7-7 and TRBJ2-5; 7 bases agree with TRBD1. Germline V gene lookup returns CDR1 SSHAT and CDR2 FNYEAQ (reference sequence). This CDR3 has 14 amino acids. V shed 5 bases, J shed 2 bases, and the junction held 5 bases outside the gene matches.

The chain is built from TRBV5-6 and TRBJ2-1; tentative D call: TRBD1 (6 bases). Trimming stripped 0 bases from V and 4 bases from J, with 11 bases between. This CDR3 has 15 residues. Germline values: CDR1 SGHDT, CDR2 YYEEEE. The CDR3 sequence: CASSLAGTQYNEQFF. The CDR3, as DNA: TGTGCCAGCAGCTTGGCCGGGACACAGTACAATGAGCAGTTCTTC.

V usage is TRBV30 and J usage is TRBJ1-5; perhaps TRBD1 as D (6 bases). The CDR3 spans 13 residues. The germline gives CDR1 GTSNPN, CDR2 SVGIG (reference sequence). Trimming removed 4 bases from V and 1 base from J, with 8 bases in between. CDR3 region: CAWTQGSNQPQHF. For the CDR3, the DNA is TGTGCCTGGACCCAGGGGAGCAATCAGCCCCAGCATTTT.

The chain links TRBV11-2 to TRBJ1-2; TRBD1 matches at 9 bases. V was pared by 4 bases and J by 4 bases, with 4 bases of the junction left unmatched. Per the germline V gene, CDR1 is SGHAT and CDR2 is FQNNGV. This CDR3 has 14 residues. In DNA form, the CDR3 reads TGTGCCAGCAGCTCGGGACAGGGAGTCTATGGCTACACCTTC. Its protein product is CASSSGQGVYGYTF.